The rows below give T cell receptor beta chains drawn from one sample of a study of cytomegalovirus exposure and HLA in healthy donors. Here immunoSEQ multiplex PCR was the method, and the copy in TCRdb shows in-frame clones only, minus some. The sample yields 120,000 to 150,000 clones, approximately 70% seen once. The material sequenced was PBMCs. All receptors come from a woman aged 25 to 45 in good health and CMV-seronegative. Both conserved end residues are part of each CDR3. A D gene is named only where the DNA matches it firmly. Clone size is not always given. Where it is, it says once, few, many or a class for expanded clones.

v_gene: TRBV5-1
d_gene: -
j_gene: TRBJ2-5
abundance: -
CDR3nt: TGCGCCAGCAGCTTGTCCCTGGACCTCGACGGGGCCCAGTACTTC
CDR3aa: CASSLSLDLDGAQYF

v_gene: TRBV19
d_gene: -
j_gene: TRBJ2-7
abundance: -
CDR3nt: TGTGCCAGTAAGCTTGCCTTCGGCTCCTACGAGCAGTACTTC
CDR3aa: CASKLAFGSYEQYF

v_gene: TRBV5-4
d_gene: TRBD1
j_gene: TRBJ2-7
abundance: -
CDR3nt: TGTGCCAGCAGCTGGGACAGGGTTCCGGCCTACGAGCAGTACTTC
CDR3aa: CASSWDRVPAYEQYF

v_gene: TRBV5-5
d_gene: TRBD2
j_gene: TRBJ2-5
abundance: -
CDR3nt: TGTGCCAGCAGCTTTGGGGGCGGGGGGGCCGCTGAGACCCAGTACTTC
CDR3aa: CASSFGGGGAAETQYF

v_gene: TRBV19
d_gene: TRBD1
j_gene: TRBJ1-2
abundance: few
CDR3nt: TGTGCCAGTAGTAACACGGGACAGGAATATGGCTACACCTTC
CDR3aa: CASSNTGQEYGYTF

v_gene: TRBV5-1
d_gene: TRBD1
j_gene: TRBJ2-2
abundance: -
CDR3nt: TGCGCCAGCAGCTTGGTCCAGGGGGACACCGGGGAGCTGTTTTTT
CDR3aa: CASSLVQGDTGELFF

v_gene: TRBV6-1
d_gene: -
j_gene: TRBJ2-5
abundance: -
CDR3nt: TGTGCCAGCAGTGAATGGGGGCAGAACCAAGAGACCCAGTACTTC
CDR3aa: CASSEWGQNQETQYF

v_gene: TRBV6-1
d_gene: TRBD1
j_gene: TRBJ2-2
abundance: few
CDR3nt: TGTGCCGTCGACACCGGGACAGGGGACACCGGGGAGCTGTTTTTT
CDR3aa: CAVDTGTGDTGELFF

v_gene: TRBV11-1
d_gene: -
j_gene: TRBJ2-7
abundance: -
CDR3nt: TGTGCCAGCAGCTATACAGGGTTCGAGCAGTACTTC
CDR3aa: CASSYTGFEQYF

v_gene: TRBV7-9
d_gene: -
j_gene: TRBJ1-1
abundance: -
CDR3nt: TGTGCCAGCAGCTTAACAGGGCGGACTGAAGCTTTCTTT
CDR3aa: CASSLTGRTEAFF

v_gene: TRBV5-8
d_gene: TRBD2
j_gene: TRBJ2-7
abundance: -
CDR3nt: TGTGCCAGCAGCCTGCGGGGGGATCCCTACGAGCAGTACTTC
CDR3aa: CASSLRGDPYEQYF

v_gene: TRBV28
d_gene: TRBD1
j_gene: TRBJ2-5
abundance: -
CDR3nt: TGTGCCAGCAGTTCCTCCGGGACAGGGGGGGAGACCCAGTACTTC
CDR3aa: CASSSSGTGGETQYF

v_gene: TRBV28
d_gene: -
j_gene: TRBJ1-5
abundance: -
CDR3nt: TGTGCCAGCAGTTTAGTGGGAGGGACGGATCAGCCCCAGCATTTT
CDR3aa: CASSLVGGTDQPQHF

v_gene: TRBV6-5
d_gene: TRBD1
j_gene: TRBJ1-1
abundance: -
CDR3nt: TGTGCCAGCAGTTACAAACGACAGGGGGCGAATGAAGCTTTCTTT
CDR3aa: CASSYKRQGANEAFF

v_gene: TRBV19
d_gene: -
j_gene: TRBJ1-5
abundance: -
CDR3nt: TGTGCCAGTAGTTTAACAGTAGATCAGCCCCAGCATTTT
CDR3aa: CASSLTVDQPQHF

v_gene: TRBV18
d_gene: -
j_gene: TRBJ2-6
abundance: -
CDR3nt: TGTGCCAGCTCACCAATGGAGGGGCCTTCATCTGGGGCCAACGTCCTGACTTTC
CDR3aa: CASSPMEGPSSGANVLTF

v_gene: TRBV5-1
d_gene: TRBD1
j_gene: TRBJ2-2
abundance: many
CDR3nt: TGCGCCAGCAGCTTGCAGGGGGCCGCCGGGGAGCTGTTTTTT
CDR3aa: CASSLQGAAGELFF

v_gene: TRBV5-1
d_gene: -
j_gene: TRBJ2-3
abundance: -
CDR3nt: TGCGCCAGCAGCTATGGACAAGACACAGATACGCAGTATTTT
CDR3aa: CASSYGQDTDTQYF

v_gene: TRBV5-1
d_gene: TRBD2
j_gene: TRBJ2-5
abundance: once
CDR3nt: TGCGCCAGCAGCGACCCGCGGGGGGGCGGCGAGACCCAGTACTTC
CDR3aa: CASSDPRGGGETQYF

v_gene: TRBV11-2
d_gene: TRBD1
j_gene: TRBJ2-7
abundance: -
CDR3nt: TGTGCCAGCAGCCTTTACAGGGGCCCGGGGCTGGGCGAGCAGTACTTC
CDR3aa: CASSLYRGPGLGEQYF

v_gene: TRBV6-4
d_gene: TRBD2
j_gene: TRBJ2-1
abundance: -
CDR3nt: TGTGCCAGCAGTGACTCATTGAGCGGGAGCAATGAGCAGTTCTTC
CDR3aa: CASSDSLSGSNEQFF

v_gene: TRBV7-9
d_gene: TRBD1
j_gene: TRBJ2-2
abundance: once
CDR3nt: TGTGCCAGCAGCTTCCGGGACAGGGACTCCGGGGAGCTGTTTTTT
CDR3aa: CASSFRDRDSGELFF

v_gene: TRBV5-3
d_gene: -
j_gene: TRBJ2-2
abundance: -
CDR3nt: TGTGCCAGAAGTAAAGGTAGCTGCACCGGGGAGCTGTTTTTT
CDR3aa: CARSKGSCTGELFF

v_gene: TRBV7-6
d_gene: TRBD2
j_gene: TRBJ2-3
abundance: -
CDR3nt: TGTGCCAGCAGCTTAGGTCGCGGGGGGGCGACAGATACGCAGTATTTT
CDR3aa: CASSLGRGGATDTQYF

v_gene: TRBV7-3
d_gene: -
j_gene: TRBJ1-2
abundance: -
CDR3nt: TGTGCCAGCAGCCTAAATTCGGGATATGGCTACACCTTC
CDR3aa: CASSLNSGYGYTF

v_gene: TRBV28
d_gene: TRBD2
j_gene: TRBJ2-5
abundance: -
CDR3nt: TGTGCCCACGGGGCGGGGGATAAAGAGACCCAGTACTTC
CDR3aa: CAHGAGDKETQYF

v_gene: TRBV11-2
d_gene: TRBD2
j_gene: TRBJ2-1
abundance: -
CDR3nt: TGTGCCAGCAGCTTTGAAATAGCGGGGAAGGGTGAGCAGTTCTTC
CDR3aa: CASSFEIAGKGEQFF

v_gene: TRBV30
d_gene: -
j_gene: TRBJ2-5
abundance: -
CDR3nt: TGTGCCTGGGAGAGGATGGCCCAAGAGACCCAGTACTTC
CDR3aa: CAWERMAQETQYF

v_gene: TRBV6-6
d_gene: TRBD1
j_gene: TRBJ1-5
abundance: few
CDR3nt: TGTGCCAGCAGTTACCCGACAGGGAGAAACAATCAGCCCCAGCATTTT
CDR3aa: CASSYPTGRNNQPQHF

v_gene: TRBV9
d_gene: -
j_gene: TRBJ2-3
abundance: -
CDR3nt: TGTGCCAGCAGCCTTGAGACAGATACGCAGTATTTT
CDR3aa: CASSLETDTQYF

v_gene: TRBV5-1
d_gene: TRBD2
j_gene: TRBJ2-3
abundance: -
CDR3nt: TGCGCCAGCAGCTTGGACTTGGCGGGGGGTCTAGCAGATACGCAGTATTTT
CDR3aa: CASSLDLAGGLADTQYF

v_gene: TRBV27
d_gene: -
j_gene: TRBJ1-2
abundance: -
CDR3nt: TGTGCCAGCAGTTTAGGGGGAGGGGCAGGTGGCTACACCTTC
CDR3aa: CASSLGGGAGGYTF

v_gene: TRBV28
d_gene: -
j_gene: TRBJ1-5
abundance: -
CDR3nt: TGTGCCAGCAGTCTCAACAGGGACTATAGCAATCAGCCCCAGCATTTT
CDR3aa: CASSLNRDYSNQPQHF

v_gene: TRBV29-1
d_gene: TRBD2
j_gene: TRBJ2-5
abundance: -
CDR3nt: TGCAGCGTTGAAGCACCGGGACTAGGGGAGACCCAGTACTTC
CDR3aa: CSVEAPGLGETQYF

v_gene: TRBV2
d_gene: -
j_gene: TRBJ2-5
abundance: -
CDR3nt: TGTGCCAGCATGTCCAGGGACTCATCGGAGACCCAGTACTTC
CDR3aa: CASMSRDSSETQYF

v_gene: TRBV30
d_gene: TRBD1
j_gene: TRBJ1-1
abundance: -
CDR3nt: TGTGCCTGGAGCTCGCCACAGGGGACTAACACTGAAGCTTTCTTT
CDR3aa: CAWSSPQGTNTEAFF

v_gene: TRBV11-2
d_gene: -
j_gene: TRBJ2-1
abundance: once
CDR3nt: TGTGCCAGCAGCCCAAGGGGCCACAATGAGCAGTTCTTC
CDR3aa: CASSPRGHNEQFF

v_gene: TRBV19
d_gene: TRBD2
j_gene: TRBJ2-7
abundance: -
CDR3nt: TGTGCCAGTAGTATAGTGCCAGCGGGAATGTCCGAGCAGTACTTC
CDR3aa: CASSIVPAGMSEQYF

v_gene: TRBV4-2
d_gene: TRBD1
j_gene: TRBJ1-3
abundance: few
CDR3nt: TGTGCCAGCAGCTTGGGACAGGGGAGAAACACCATATATTTT
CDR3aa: CASSLGQGRNTIYF

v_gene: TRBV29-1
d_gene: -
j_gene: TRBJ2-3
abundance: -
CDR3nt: TGCAGCGTTGAAGCCGGCACAACCTGGGCATTCGGAACAGATACGCAGTATTTT
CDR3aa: CSVEAGTTWAFGTDTQYF

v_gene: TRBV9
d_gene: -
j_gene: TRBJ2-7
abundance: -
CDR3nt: TGTGCCAGCAGCGTAGGTGGAGCAAAGGCCTACGAGCAGTACTTC
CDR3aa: CASSVGGAKAYEQYF

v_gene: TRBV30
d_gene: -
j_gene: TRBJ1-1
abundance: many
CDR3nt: TGTGCCTGGAGTGTACAGGGGAACACTGAAGCTTTCTTT
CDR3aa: CAWSVQGNTEAFF

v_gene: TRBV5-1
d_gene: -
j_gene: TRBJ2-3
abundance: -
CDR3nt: TGCGCCAGCAGCCTAGGTAGGAATTTGGATACGCAGTATTTT
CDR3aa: CASSLGRNLDTQYF

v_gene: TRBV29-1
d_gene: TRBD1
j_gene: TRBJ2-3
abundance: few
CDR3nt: TGCAGCGTTGAACTCGGCAGGGGGACAGATACGCAGTATTTT
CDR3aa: CSVELGRGTDTQYF

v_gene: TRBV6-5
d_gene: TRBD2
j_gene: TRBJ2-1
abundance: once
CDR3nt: TGTGCCAGCAGATCCGGGACTAGCGGGAGTGATGAGCAGTTCTTC
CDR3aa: CASRSGTSGSDEQFF

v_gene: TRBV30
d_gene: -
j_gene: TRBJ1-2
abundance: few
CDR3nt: TGTGCCTGGAGTGTAACAGGCTATGGCTACACCTTC
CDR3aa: CAWSVTGYGYTF

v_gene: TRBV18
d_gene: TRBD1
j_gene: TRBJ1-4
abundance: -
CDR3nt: TGTGCCAGCTCACGGGGGACAGGGGGCAATGAAAAACTGTTTTTT
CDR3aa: CASSRGTGGNEKLFF

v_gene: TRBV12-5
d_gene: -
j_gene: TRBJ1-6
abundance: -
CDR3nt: TGTGCTAGTGGGCGGGACGGTTCTCCCCTCCACTTT
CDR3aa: CASGRDGSPLHF

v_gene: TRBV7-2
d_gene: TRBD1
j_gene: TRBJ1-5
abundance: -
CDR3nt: TGTGCCAGCAGCCCCCAACAGGGGGCCGGGCAGCCCCAGCATTTT
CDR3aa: CASSPQQGAGQPQHF

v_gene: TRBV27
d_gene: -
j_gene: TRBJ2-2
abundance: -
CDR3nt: TGTGCCAGCAGAACCACTTCAGCGGCGAGTGACACCGGGGAGCTGTTTTTT
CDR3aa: CASRTTSAASDTGELFF

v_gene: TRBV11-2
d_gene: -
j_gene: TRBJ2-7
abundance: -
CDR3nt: TGTGCCAGCAGCTTAGAGCAGGGAAGCTACGAGCAGTACTTC
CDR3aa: CASSLEQGSYEQYF

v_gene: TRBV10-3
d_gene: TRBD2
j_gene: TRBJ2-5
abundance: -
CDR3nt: TGTGCCATCAGTACTAGCGGCCAAGAGACCCAGTACTTC
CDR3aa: CAISTSGQETQYF

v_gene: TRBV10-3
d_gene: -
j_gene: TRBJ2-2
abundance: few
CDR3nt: TGTGCCATCAGTGAGGAAGCCCGTGCTCAGGGTTTCGCCGGGGAGCTGTTTTTT
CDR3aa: CAISEEARAQGFAGELFF

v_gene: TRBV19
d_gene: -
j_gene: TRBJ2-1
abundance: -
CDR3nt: TGTGCCAGTAGTATTGGTTTCTTCGGGACTGTCCACAATGAGCAGTTCTTC
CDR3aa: CASSIGFFGTVHNEQFF

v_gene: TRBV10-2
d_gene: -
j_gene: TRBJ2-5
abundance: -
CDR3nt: TGCGCCACCCAACTGGGAGGCGGGGAGACCCAGTACTTC
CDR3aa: CATQLGGGETQYF

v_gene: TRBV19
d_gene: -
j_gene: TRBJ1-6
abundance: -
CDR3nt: TGTGCCAGTAGTATTGACATTTATAATTCACCCCTCCCCTTT
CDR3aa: CASSIDIYNSPLPF

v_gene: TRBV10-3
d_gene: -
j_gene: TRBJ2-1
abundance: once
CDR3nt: TGTGCCATCGTGCTCAACAGGGACTCCTACAATGAGCAGTTCTTC
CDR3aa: CAIVLNRDSYNEQFF

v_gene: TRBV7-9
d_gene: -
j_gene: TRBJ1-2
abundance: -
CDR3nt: TGTGCCAGCAGCGCCTACTTGGGCTACACCTTC
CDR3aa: CASSAYLGYTF

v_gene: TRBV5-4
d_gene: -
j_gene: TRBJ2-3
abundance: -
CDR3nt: TGTGCCAGCAGCTCCCAGGGTAGCACAGATACGCAGTATTTT
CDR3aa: CASSSQGSTDTQYF